This TCR beta chain appears in the sequencing data of a study of blood T cell repertoires in COVID-19 (dated by TCRdb to the early 2020s). With respect to the entire study: Collaborator samples came from the United States, Italy and Spain and covered acute and convalescent phases of COVID-19. Subjects who had been exposed to COVID-19, were actively infected with it, or had recovered from it provided the deeply sampled blood TCRbeta repertoires that made up the dataset. The repertoires were released in a freely available public database intended as a resource for research on the immune response to SARS-CoV-2. The material from the prospective study consisted of cDNA or gDNA derived from T cells, B-cell-depleted T cells, or PBMCs. Where available, HLA class I and class II types were obtained from metadata supplied by the sample provider rather than from assay-based typing. Samples came from the ongoing ImmuneRACE study (first 160 participants) plus 1,254 subjects from 6 global collaborators. Nearly every sample came with metadata listing a de-identified subject ID, COVID-19 status, age in years and sex.

This clone was seen only once. This receptor's antigen is unknown. The input lacks base qualities; no much larger clone sits a single base away. From the cysteine through the phenylalanine, the CDR3 covers 12 amino acids. Here the CDR3 DNA is all that survives: 36 bases in frame from base 1. Unmatched junction bases come to 6, with V trimmed by 10 bases and J by 6 bases. From a lookup of the germline V gene, CDR1 and CDR2 are MNHEY and SVGAGI. Participants in the prospective study were enrolled through a virtual design, were aged roughly 18 to 90 years, and lived in roughly 26 United States geographic areas. Cohort assignment in the prospective study relied on participant-reported clinical history from a screening survey and a study questionnaire. Recovered participants in ImmuneRACE Cohort 3 were defined as having two consecutive negative NP/OP PCR tests, clearance from a healthcare professional, or resolution of symptoms. In the prospective study, mobile phlebotomists collected whole blood, serum and a nasopharyngeal or oropharyngeal swab from each participant. Additional blood draws and questionnaires over an approximately two-month period could optionally be provided by prospective study participants. Blood samples from the prospective study were shipped frozen or at room temperature prior to DNA extraction.

Beyond this particular receptor, the publication reports: Clinical and demographic metadata were provided uncurated, with the amount varying by source and participant.

TCRbeta CDR3 regions were amplified from genomic DNA using the immunoSEQ Assay, a bias-controlled multiplex PCR. For the original study's pipeline: Within the assay, amplification of reference gene primers was used to estimate how many nucleated cells each sample contained. To quantify the absolute abundance of each unique TCRbeta CDR3 rearrangement, sequence reads were collapsed and filtered. For each sample, productive Simpson clonality was calculated as the square root of Simpson's diversity index across productive rearrangements. TCRdb obtained this table from immuneACCESS and retained in-frame rearrangements with V and J assigned. These tables miss some clones; where compared with another copy, unresolved V genes account for less than half of the shortfall, and the remainder is unexplained. The D gene and trimming were derived from the DNA, and the V and J assignments and clone size from that table. The sample includes roughly 250,000 clones, with 75% to 90% observed a single time. The biggest ten clones account for 2% to 3% of the sample.

The TCR sequence derives from a woman between 18 and 30 years old who had recovered from COVID-19. In this chain, TRBV6-5 is recombined with TRBJ1-2, and TRBD1 matches 9 of the central bases. Sequenced input: PBMCs or T cells enriched from blood (not recorded which). The nucleotides are TGTGCCATCGAGACAGGGGGGCATGGCTACACCTTC. Translation gives CAIETGGHGYTF.